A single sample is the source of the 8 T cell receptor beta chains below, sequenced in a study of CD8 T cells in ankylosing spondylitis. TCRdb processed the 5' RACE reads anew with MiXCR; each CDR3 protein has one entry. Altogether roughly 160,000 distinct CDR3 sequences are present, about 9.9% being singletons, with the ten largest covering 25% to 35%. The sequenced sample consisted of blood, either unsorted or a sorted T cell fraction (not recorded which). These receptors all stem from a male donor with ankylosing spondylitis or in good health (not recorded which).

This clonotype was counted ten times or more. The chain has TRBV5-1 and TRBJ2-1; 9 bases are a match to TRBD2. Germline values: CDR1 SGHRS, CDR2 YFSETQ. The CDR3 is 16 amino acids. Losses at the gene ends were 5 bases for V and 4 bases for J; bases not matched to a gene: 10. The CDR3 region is CASRSAGTSIYNEQFF. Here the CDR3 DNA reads TGCGCCAGCAGGAGTGCCGGGACTAGCATTTACAATGAGCAGTTCTTC.

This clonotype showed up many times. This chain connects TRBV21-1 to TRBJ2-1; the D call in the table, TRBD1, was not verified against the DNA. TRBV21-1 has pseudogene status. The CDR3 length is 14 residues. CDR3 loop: CASSIGGTASVRFF. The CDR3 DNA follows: TGTGCCAGCAGCATTGGAGGGACAGCCTCAGTTCGGTTCTTC.

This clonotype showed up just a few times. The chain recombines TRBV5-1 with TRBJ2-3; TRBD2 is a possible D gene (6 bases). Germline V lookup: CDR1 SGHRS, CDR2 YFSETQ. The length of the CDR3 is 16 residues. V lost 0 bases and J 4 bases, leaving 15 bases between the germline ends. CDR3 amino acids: CASSLALGSGSDTQYF. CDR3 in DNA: TGCGCCAGCAGCTTGGCCCTGGGGAGCGGGTCAGATACGCAGTATTTT.

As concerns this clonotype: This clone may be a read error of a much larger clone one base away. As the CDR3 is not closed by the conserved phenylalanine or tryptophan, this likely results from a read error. Written as DNA, the CDR3 is TGTGCCAGCAATACGGGACAGCCTAATTCACCCCTCCACCTT. Its translation is CASNTGQPNSPLHL. The chain employs TRBV28 and TRBJ1-6, with TRBD1 matching 7 bases. The junction had 6 bases not matched to a gene; V was cut back by 7 bases and J by 6 bases. From germline, CDR1 is MDHEN and CDR2 SYDVKM. There are 14 residues in the CDR3.

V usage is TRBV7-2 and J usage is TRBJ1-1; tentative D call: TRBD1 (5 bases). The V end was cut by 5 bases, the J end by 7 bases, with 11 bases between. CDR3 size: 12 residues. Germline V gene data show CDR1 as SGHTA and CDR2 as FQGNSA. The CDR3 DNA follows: TGTGCCAGCAGCGTTCGGGGGGATGAAGCTTTCTTT. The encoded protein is CASSVRGDEAFF.

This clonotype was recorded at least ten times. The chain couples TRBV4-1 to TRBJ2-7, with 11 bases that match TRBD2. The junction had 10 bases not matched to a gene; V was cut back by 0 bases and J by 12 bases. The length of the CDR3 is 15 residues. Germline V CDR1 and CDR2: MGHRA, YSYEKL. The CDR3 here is CASSQDRASSGRRYF. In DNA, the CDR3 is TGCGCCAGCAGCCAAGATCGAGCGTCTAGCGGGAGGCGGTACTTC.

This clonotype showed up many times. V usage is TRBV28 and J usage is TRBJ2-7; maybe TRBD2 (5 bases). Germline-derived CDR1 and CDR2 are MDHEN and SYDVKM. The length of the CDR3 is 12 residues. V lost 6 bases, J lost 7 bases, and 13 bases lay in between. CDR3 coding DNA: TGTGCCAGCAGGGATCCCACTAGGGAGCAGTACTTC. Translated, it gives CASRDPTREQYF.

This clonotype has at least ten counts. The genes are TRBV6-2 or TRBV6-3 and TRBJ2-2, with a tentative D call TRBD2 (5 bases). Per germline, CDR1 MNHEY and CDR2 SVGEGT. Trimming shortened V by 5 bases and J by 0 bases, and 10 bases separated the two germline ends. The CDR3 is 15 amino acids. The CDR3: CASSRLYANTGELFF. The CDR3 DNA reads TGTGCCAGCAGTCGACTATACGCGAACACCGGGGAGCTGTTTTTT.